This T cell receptor beta chain came from a study of blood T cell repertoires in COVID-19. Study background: Samples representing acute and convalescent COVID-19 were sourced from the United States, Italy and Spain. T cells, B-cell-depleted T cells, or PBMCs supplied cDNA or gDNA.

The length of the CDR3 is 15 residues. Germline CDR1 MDHEN, CDR2 SYDVKM. V trimming: 6 bases; J trimming: 11 bases; junction bases outside the gene matches: 14. Some clones are missing from TCRdb's copy, which holds only in-frame ones; the method was immunoSEQ multiplex PCR. The sample lists 75,000 to 90,000 clones, about four fifths seen once, with about 12% in the top ten. This TCR was recovered from a woman aged 40 to 50 with active or convalescent COVID-19. The J gene is TRBJ1-5, the V gene TRBV28, with TRBD1 matching over 9 bases. Sequencing input: peripheral blood. This chain's CDR3 is CASSARDRAPLSQHF. The CDR3 DNA reads TGTGCCAGCAGCGCAAGGGACAGGGCCCCTTTGTCCCAGCATTTT. The full variable domain, rest sourced from reference TRBV28 and TRBJ1-5, is DVKVTQSSRYLVKRTGEKVFLECVQDMDHENMFWYRQDPGLGLRLIYFSYDVKMKEKGDIPEGYSVSREKKERFSLILESASTNQTSMYLCASSARDRAPLSQHFGDGTRLSIL.